This T cell receptor beta chain was obtained from a study of cytomegalovirus exposure and HLA in healthy donors. Study results and caveats: The majority of TCR sequences were rare, yet some public TCRs appeared in many donors. Among immune exposure information, only CMV serostatus was available. An assumption of roughly uniform sequencing depth across donors underlay the presence/absence analyses.

The PCR employed 60 Vbeta primers together with 13 Jbeta primers. Only in-frame clones appear in the TCRdb table, and some are missing; sequencing was by immunoSEQ multiplex PCR. The sample includes roughly 100,000 clones, 60% to 85% of them seen just once. A word on this clone: Its antigen is undetermined.

CDR1 LGHNA and CDR2 YSLEER come from the germline V gene. This CDR3 is built from 16 residues. The ends were cut back, 4 bases at V and 10 bases at J, with 20 bases in the middle. The chain links TRBV4-3 to TRBJ1-6, with TRBD1 as a possible D gene (6 bases). Sequenced sample: PBMCs. This sequence was found in a woman between 35 and 50 years old in good health and CMV-seropositive. This CDR3 reads CASSRAGAGSNSPLHF. DNA for the CDR3: TGCGCCAGCAGCCGAGCGGGGGCAGGGTCCAACTCACCCCTCCACTTT.